This TCR beta chain appears in the sequencing data of a study of technical replicates of blood from a few donors. Germline V lookup: CDR1 SGHRS, CDR2 YFSETQ. The V gene end was trimmed by 3 bases and the J gene end by 1 base; junction bases not matched to a gene: 5. The CDR3 contains 15 residues. This table comes from immunoSEQ multiplex PCR, and its TCRdb copy is limited to in-frame clones, with some not included. The sample includes about 50,000 clones, about 96% of them seen just once. The source of this sequence is a human donor in good health. V is TRBV5-1 and J is TRBJ2-7; 9 bases map to TRBD1. The sample consisted of T cells isolated from PBMCs. CDR3 nucleotides: TGCGCCAGCAGCTCGGGACAGGGTTTTTCCTACGAGCAGTACTTC. Its translation is CASSSGQGFSYEQYF.